This T cell receptor beta chain originates from a study of shared clonotypes between healthy human individuals. The CDR3 extends over 19 amino acids. Assay: immunoSEQ multiplex PCR; the TCRdb copy retains only in-frame clones and omits some. The table lists over 1.5 million clones, approximately 98% of them singletons. Input material: naive CD4+ T cells sorted from blood. Subset defined: CD45RA+ positively selected. The J gene is TRBJ2-7, the V gene TRBV21-1; the table assigns TRBD1, which was not confirmed against the DNA. TRBV21-1 has pseudogene status. The TCR comes from a young man in good health. CDR3 amino acids: CASSKRGCKEQTRVGEQYF. CDR3 nucleotides: TGTGCCAGCAGCAAAAGGGGGTGTAAAGAACAGACCCGGGTGGGCGAGCAGTACTTC.